The entry below gives a single T cell receptor (beta chain) sequence along with its context. This clone's antigen is unknown. No base-level quality is on record; no much larger clone is a single base apart. These data belong to a study of blood T cell repertoires in COVID-19 (dated by TCRdb to about 2020). For the wider study: Samples covering the acute and convalescent phases of COVID-19 were provided by collaborators in the United States, Italy and Spain. The repertoires were released in a freely available public database intended as a resource for research on the immune response to SARS-CoV-2. The material from the prospective study consisted of cDNA or gDNA derived from T cells, B-cell-depleted T cells, or PBMCs. A de-identified subject ID, COVID-19 status, age in years and sex were almost always included in the sample metadata. The samples were drawn from two sources: the first 160 participants of the ongoing ImmuneRACE study, and 1,200 or so subjects contributed by 6 global collaborators. The dataset comprised deeply sampled blood TCRbeta repertoires from subjects exposed to, actively infected with, or recovered from COVID-19. HLA class I and class II types, where available, came from metadata supplied by the sample provider rather than from assay-based typing. What the research found in general, with its limitations: Clinical and demographic metadata were provided uncurated, with the amount varying by source and participant.

The junction shows trimming of 5 bases on V and 4 bases on J, and the gene matches do not reach 5 bases of it. The germline V gene encodes CDR1 SGHTA and CDR2 FQGNSA. Counted from cysteine to phenylalanine, this CDR3 has 14 amino acids. The kept DNA is CDR3 alone, 42 bases in frame from the first base. TCRbeta CDR3 regions were amplified from genomic DNA using the immunoSEQ Assay, a bias-controlled multiplex PCR. As for how the authors treated the data: The number of nucleated cells in each sample was estimated by amplification of reference gene primers within the assay. To quantify the absolute abundance of each unique TCRbeta CDR3 rearrangement, sequence reads were collapsed and filtered. For each sample, productive Simpson clonality was calculated as the square root of Simpson's diversity index across productive rearrangements. TCRdb limited this immuneACCESS table to in-frame rearrangements with V and J called. A share of clones is missing; checked studies link under half to unresolved V genes, and the rest is unexplained. V, J and clone size were drawn from that table, and D and trimming were deduced from the DNA. In all, the sample holds roughly 160,000 clones, and 75% to 85% of those were seen once. The biggest ten clones account for roughly 8% of the sample.

One collaborating source in Seattle enrolled patients while the patients were actively infected and followed the patients over time throughout the course of disease. Whole blood was collected in K2EDTA tubes by collaborating institutions according to the institutions' own protocols. For TCRbeta analysis, collaborator samples were shipped as frozen whole blood, as isolated PBMCs, or as DNA extracted from either sample type. The sample was peripheral blood. The chain is made from TRBV7-2 and TRBJ2-3, with 8 bases aligning to TRBD2. The TCR comes from a woman aged 60-75 years with COVID-19, enrolled during active disease. The CDR3 region has the sequence CASSRGLVSDTQYF. The bases read TGTGCCAGCAGCCGGGGACTAGTTTCAGATACGCAGTATTTT.